This entry lists 2 T cell receptor beta chains sequenced from one sample in a study of a mutant IDH1 vaccine in newly diagnosed glioma. These receptors' targets are unknown. The time point here: week 5, during vaccination. With topical imiquimod, each dose of the vaccine consisted of 300 ug of mutant IDH1 20-mer peptide. Using immunoSEQ multiplex PCR, the repertoire was profiled, and TCRdb retains in-frame clones only, with some absent. The data hold roughly 34,000 clones, with about four fifths observed a single time. This material consisted of PBMCs, taken from a glioma patient whose treatment included an IDH1 peptide vaccine. The source is a man aged 45-60 years with glioma.

The gene calls are TRBV11-3 and TRBJ1-1; D gene unclear. The CDR3 is 11 amino acids. Germline CDR1 reads SGHNT; CDR2 reads YENEEA. V lost 1 base, J lost 6 bases, and 3 bases lay in between. Here the CDR3 reads CASSLGSEAFF. The CDR3 region has the DNA TGTGCCAGCAGCTTAGGTTCTGAAGCTTTCTTT.

V and J are TRBV7-2 and TRBJ2-7, with D hard to call. Germline V CDR1 and CDR2: SGHTA, FQGNSA. The ends were cut back, 5 bases at V and 0 bases at J, with 5 bases in the middle. The CDR3 is 12 residues long. This CDR3 reads CASSPGSYEQYF. CDR3 DNA sequence: TGTGCCAGCAGCCCCGGCTCCTACGAGCAGTACTTC.